The following is a T cell receptor (beta chain) sequence with its context. This CDR3 spans 15 amino acids. Germline-derived CDR1 and CDR2 are SGHVS and FQNEAQ. The ends were cut back, 5 bases at V and 5 bases at J, with 18 bases in the middle. The protocol was immunoSEQ multiplex PCR, while the TCRdb copy is restricted to in-frame clones and leaves out a portion. This table holds about 110,000 clones, about 90% found once. This sample stems from a study of T cell changes during pregnancy in multiple sclerosis. This sequence was found in a female donor with multiple sclerosis, enrolled in a pregnancy study. This sequence joins TRBV7-8 and TRBJ1-2, with D perhaps TRBD1 (5 bases). Material: peripheral blood, obtained before pregnancy. In DNA form, the CDR3 reads TGTGCCAGCAGCCAAGGGGCCCCCCGGGGGTATGGCTACACCTTC. Translating it yields CASSQGAPRGYGYTF.